These 15 T cell receptor beta chains originate from one sample sequenced in a study of Ad26.COV2.S vaccination and SARS-CoV-2 variants. The sample's treatment: over 15 received Ad26.COV2.S at low or high dose, single or two shots; several received placebo; per-sample allocation not given. Sampling was performed 63 days after the first vaccine or placebo injection. The table came from immunoSEQ multiplex PCR; TCRdb's copy has only in-frame clones and leaves some out. The table has around 420,000 clones, over 75% seen once; the top ten hold less than 4.5%. The source was peripheral blood, collected in a trial of Ad26.COV2.S vaccine versus placebo. Every receptor here comes from a person aged 18-65 years who received the Ad26.COV2.S COVID-19 vaccine or a placebo.

The V and J genes are TRBV3-1 (or the pseudogene TRBV3-2) and TRBJ2-5; D not certain. This CDR3 is built from 14 residues. The germline V gene has CDR1 LGHDT and CDR2 YNNKEL (reference sequence). The V and J ends lost 0 bases and 1 base respectively, with 6 bases between them. The CDR3, as DNA: TGTGCCAGCAGCCAAGATTGGTCCCAAGAGACCCAGTACTTC. The encoded protein is CASSQDWSQETQYF.

The chain employs TRBV28 and TRBJ2-7; the match to TRBD1 covers 7 bases. The CDR3 runs to 13 residues. Trimming at V came to 4 bases and at J to 7 bases, leaving 7 bases not matched to a gene. Germline lookup yields CDR1 MDHEN and CDR2 SYDVKM. CDR3 protein: CASSSQAGGEQYF. CDR3 bases: TGTGCCAGCAGTTCACAGGCAGGGGGAGAGCAGTACTTC.

This clone has just a few counts. This chain connects TRBV15 to TRBJ2-7; 9 bases are shared with TRBD1. The J segment lost 3 bases and the V segment lost 4 bases, leaving 7 bases of the junction unmatched. The CDR3 runs to 15 residues. Germline V gene sequence: CDR1 LNHNV, CDR2 YYDKDF (reference sequence). The CDR3 protein is CATSKGQGTNYEQYF. The CDR3 DNA reads as TGTGCCACCAGCAAGGGACAGGGTACAAACTACGAGCAGTACTTC.

The genes are TRBV15 and TRBJ1-1; D uncertain. V gave up 0 bases and J gave up 3 bases, with 2 bases separating them. The germline CDR1 and CDR2 sequences are LNHNV and YYDKDF (reference sequence). This CDR3 spans 12 amino acids. CDR3 amino acids: CATSRDYTEAFF. Written as DNA, the CDR3 is TGTGCCACCAGCAGAGACTACACTGAAGCTTTCTTT.

The chain joins TRBV24-1 to TRBJ1-2; 7 bases fit TRBD1. V gave up 5 bases and J gave up 3 bases; unmatched junction bases: 5. From germline, CDR1 is KGHDR and CDR2 SFDVKD. The CDR3 has 14 amino acids. The CDR3 spells CATSGTGKHYGYTF. The CDR3, as DNA: TGTGCCACCAGTGGGACAGGCAAGCACTATGGCTACACCTTC.

This chain connects TRBV5-1 to TRBJ2-3; 8 bases fit TRBD1. The V gene end was trimmed by 0 bases and the J gene end by 2 bases; junction bases not matched to a gene: 8. Germline V gene lookup returns CDR1 SGHRS and CDR2 YFSETQ. The CDR3 is made up of 17 amino acids. The CDR3 nucleotides read TGCGCCAGCAGCTTGGAGGACAGGGCCCCCACCACAGATACGCAGTATTTT. Protein: CASSLEDRAPTTDTQYF.

This chain links TRBV6-2 or TRBV6-3 with TRBJ1-2; D is unresolved. This CDR3 has 13 residues. Between the trimmed V and J ends, which lost 4 bases and 5 bases, there was a span of 11 bases. From germline, CDR1 is MNHEY and CDR2 SVGEGT. The CDR3: CASSSSGSYGYTF. CDR3 DNA sequence: TGTGCCAGCAGTTCCTCGGGGAGTTATGGCTACACCTTC.

The rearrangement links TRBV6-7 to TRBJ2-5; the D is unclear. TRBV6-7 has ORF status, its function being uncertain. This CDR3 comprises 15 residues. Trimming pared 10 bases from V and 3 bases from J, leaving 21 bases between. The chain's CDR3 is CATLDTETDKETQYF. The DNA of the CDR3 is TGTGCCACCCTAGATACCGAGACGGATAAAGAGACCCAGTACTTC.

V and J are TRBV10-3 and TRBJ2-7, with 7 bases lining up with TRBD1. The CDR3 is 15 residues long. Per germline, CDR1 ENHRY and CDR2 SYGVKD. V was pared by 2 bases and J by 6 bases, with 10 bases of the junction left unmatched. CDR3 nucleotides: TGTGCCATCAGTGAGCGAACAGGGGAACGGAGCGAGCAGTACTTC. This sequence encodes CAISERTGERSEQYF.

J is TRBJ2-6 and V is TRBV5-1; D gene ambiguous. This CDR3 is 15 amino acids long. Germline V gives CDR1 SGHRS, CDR2 YFSETQ. Trimming removed 1 base from V and 0 bases from J, with 5 bases in between. The chain's CDR3 is CASSLWPSGANVLTF. CDR3 sequence (DNA): TGCGCCAGCAGCTTGTGGCCCTCTGGGGCCAACGTCCTGACTTTC.

The gene calls are TRBV5-1 and TRBJ2-3; D gene unclear. Trimming pared 1 base from V and 5 bases from J, leaving 8 bases between. CDR1 is SGHRS and CDR2 is YFSETQ in the germline V gene. The CDR3 length is 13 residues. CDR3 region: CASSLYVEDTQYF. In DNA, the CDR3 is TGCGCCAGCAGCTTGTATGTGGAAGATACGCAGTATTTT.

This rearrangement joins TRBV5-6 to TRBJ2-7; D is perhaps TRBD2 (5 bases). The ends were cut back, 4 bases at V and 5 bases at J, with 19 bases in the middle. Per the germline V gene, CDR1 is SGHDT and CDR2 is YYEEEE. CDR3 length: 15 amino acids. DNA of the CDR3: TGTGCCAGCAGCCGAGATAGGCAGTTCGGGGACGAGCAGTACTTC. This sequence encodes CASSRDRQFGDEQYF.

The chain is built from TRBV7-8 and TRBJ2-1; D is possibly TRBD1 or TRBD2 (7 bases each). CDR1 and CDR2 (germline): SGHVS, FQNEAQ. There are 16 residues in the CDR3. Trimming removed 5 bases at V and 6 bases at J, with 20 bases between. The CDR3 here is CASSNPGGAGGNEQFF. DNA for the CDR3: TGTGCCAGCAGCAACCCAGGGGGGGCAGGGGGCAATGAGCAGTTCTTC.

The gene calls are TRBV6-5 and TRBJ2-2; TRBD2 might be the D (6 bases). With 6 bases removed from V and 8 bases from J, the gap between germline ends came to 16 bases. Germline loops: CDR1 MNHEY, CDR2 SVGAGI. CDR3 length: 14 residues. In DNA form, the CDR3 reads TGTGCCAGCAGCTCCAAAGGGGAGGCTGGGGAGCTGTTTTTT. It codes for CASSSKGEAGELFF.

The chain couples TRBV28 to TRBJ2-3, with D possibly being TRBD2 (5 bases). V lost 6 bases to trimming and J lost 4 bases, with 8 bases between them. The CDR3 has 12 residues. Per the germline V gene, CDR1 is MDHEN and CDR2 is SYDVKM. CDR3 protein: CASRGESDTQYF. CDR3 nucleotides: TGTGCCAGCAGGGGAGAGTCAGATACGCAGTATTTT.